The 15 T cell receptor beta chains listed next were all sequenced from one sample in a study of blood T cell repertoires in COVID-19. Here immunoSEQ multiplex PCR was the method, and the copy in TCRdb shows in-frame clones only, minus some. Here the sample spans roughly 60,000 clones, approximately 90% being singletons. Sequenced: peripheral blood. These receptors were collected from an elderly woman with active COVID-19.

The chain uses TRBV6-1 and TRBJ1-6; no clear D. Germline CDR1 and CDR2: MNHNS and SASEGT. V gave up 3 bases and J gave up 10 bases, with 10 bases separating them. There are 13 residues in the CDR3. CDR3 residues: CASSDAPESPLHF. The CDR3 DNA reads TGTGCCAGCAGTGACGCTCCTGAGTCACCCCTCCACTTT.

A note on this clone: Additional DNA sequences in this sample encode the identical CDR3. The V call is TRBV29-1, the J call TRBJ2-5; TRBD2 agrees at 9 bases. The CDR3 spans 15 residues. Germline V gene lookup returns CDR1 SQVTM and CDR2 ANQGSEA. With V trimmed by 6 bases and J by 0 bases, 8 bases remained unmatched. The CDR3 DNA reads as TGCAGCGTGGAGGCAGCGGGGGGTTACCAAGAGACCCAGTACTTC. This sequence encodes CSVEAAGGYQETQYF.

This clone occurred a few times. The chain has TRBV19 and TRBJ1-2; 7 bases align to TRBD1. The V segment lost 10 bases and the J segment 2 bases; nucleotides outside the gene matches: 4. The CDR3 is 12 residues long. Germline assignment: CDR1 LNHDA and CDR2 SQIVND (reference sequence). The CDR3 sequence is CANPTGNYGYTF. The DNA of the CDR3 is TGTGCCAATCCGACAGGGAACTATGGCTACACCTTC.

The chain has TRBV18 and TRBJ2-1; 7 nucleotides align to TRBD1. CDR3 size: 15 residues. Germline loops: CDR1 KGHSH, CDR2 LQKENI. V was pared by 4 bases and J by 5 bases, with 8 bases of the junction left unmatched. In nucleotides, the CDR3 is TGTGCCAGCTCACAACGACAGGGCTGGGACAATGAGCAGTTCTTC. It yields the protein CASSQRQGWDNEQFF.

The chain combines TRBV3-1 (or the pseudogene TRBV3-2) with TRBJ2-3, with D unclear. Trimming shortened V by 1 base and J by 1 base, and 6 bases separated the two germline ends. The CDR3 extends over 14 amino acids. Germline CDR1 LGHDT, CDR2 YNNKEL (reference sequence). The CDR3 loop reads CASSQGLGTDTQYF. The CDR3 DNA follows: TGTGCCAGCAGCCAAGGACTGGGCACAGATACGCAGTATTTT.

The CDR3 region is CASSLSWRGGDYGYTF. DNA of the CDR3: TGTGCCAGCAGTTTATCGTGGAGGGGGGGTGACTATGGCTACACCTTC. The rearrangement joins TRBV27 to TRBJ1-2, with D perhaps TRBD1 (6 bases). The CDR3 loop spans 16 amino acids. The V gene lost 0 bases and the J gene lost 3 bases, with 14 bases spanning the gap. Germline CDR1 MNHEY, CDR2 SMNVEV (reference sequence).

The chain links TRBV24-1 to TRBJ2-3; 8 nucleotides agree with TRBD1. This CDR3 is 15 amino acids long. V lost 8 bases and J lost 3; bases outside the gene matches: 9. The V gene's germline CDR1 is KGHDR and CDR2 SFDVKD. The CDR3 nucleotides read TGTGCCACCATGCCGAGGACAGGGAGAACAGATACGCAGTATTTT. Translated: CATMPRTGRTDTQYF.

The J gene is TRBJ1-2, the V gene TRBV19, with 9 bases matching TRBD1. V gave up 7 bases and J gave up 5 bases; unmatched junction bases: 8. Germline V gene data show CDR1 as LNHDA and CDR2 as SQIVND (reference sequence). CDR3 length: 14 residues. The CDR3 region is CASTGDRATYGYTF. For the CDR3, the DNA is TGTGCCAGTACCGGGGACAGGGCAACGTATGGCTACACCTTC.

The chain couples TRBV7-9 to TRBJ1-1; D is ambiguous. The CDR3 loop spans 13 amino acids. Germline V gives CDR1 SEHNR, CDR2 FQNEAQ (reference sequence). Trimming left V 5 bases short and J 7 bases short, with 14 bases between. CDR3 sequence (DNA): TGTGCCAGCAGCCCGATCTCGGGTTATGAAGCTTTCTTT. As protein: CASSPISGYEAFF.

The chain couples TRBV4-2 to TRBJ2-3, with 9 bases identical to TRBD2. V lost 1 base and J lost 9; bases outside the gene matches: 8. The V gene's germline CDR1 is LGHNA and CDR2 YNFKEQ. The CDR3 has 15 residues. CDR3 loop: CASSQGDSGGATQYF. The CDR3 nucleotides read TGTGCCAGCAGCCAAGGCGATAGCGGGGGAGCGACGCAGTATTTT.

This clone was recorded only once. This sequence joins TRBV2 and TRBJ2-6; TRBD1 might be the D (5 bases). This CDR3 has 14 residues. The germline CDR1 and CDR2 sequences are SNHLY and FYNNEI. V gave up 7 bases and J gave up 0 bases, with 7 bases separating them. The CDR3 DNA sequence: TGTGCCAGCACCAGGGCCTCTGGGGCCAACGTCCTGACTTTC. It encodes CASTRASGANVLTF.

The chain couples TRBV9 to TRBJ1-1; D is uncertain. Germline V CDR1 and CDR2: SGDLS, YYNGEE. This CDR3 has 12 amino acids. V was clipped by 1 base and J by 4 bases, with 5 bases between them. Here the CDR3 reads CASSVIITEAFF. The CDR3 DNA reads TGTGCCAGCAGCGTAATCATCACTGAAGCTTTCTTT.

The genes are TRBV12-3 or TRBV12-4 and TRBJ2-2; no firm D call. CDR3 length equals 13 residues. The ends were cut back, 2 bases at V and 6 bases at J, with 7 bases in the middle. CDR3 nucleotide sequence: TGTGCCAGCAGTTTAATAACTTCCGGGGAGCTGTTTTTT. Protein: CASSLITSGELFF.

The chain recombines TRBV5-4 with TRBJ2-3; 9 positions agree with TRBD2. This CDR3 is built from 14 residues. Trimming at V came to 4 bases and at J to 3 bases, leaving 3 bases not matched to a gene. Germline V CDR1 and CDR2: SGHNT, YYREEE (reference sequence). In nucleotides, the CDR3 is TGTGCCAGCAGCGGCGGGGGGGGAACAGATACGCAGTATTTT. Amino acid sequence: CASSGGGGTDTQYF.

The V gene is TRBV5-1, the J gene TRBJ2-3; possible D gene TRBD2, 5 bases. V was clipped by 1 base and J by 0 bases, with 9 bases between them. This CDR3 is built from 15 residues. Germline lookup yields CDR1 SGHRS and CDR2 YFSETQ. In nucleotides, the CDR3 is TGCGCCAGCAGCTTGTCGAGCGGAAGCACAGATACGCAGTATTTT. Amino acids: CASSLSSGSTDTQYF.